This T cell receptor (beta chain) originates from a study of T-cell memory formation after mild COVID-19. Study-wide results and caveats: Clones that contracted from day 15 to 85 had balanced CD4/CD8; later expanders were CD4+ biased.

V shed 4 bases and J shed 3 bases, with 20 bases lying between them. The CDR3 covers 17 residues. Germline loops: CDR1 MNHEY, CDR2 SVGAGI. This clonotype was seen many times. The antigen is undetermined. cDNA libraries for TCR alpha and TCR beta, carrying sample barcodes and UMIs, came from 5'RACE with constant-segment primers. TCRdb analysed the 5' RACE reads with MiXCR anew, one entry per CDR3 protein. The sample shows hundreds of thousands of distinct CDR3 sequences, around 27% of them seen only once. This TCR was sampled from an adult woman who had mild COVID-19 (a few samples of this study predate the infection). Cell type and time point are not known. The chain carries TRBV6-5 and TRBJ2-3; a possible D gene is TRBD1 (7 bases). The sequenced sample consisted of PBMCs or a T cell subset sorted from them (not recorded which). CDR3 sequence: CASSSRGVEHYTDTQYF. CDR3 coding DNA: TGTGCCAGCAGTTCCAGGGGGGTCGAACATTATACAGATACGCAGTATTTT.